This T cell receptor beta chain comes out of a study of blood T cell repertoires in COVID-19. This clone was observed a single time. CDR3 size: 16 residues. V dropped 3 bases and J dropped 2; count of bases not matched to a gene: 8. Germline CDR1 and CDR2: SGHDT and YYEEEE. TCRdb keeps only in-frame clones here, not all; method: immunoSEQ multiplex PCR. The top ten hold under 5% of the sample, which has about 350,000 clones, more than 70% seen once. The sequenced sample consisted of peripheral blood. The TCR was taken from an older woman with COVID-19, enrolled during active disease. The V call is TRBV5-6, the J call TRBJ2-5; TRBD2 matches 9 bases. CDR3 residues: CASSSSTSGYQETQYF. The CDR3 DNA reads TGTGCCAGCAGCTCGTCCACTAGCGGGTATCAAGAGACCCAGTACTTC.